The present entry profiles one T cell receptor beta chain with its context. This entry is derived from a study of blood T cell repertoires in COVID-19. Repertoires were generated with immunoSEQ multiplex PCR, while TCRdb's copy carries only in-frame clones and drops some. The sample has some 170,000 clones, roughly 82% seen once; the top ten hold about 8.4%. The source is a woman aged 70-85 years with acute or convalescent COVID-19. Input material: peripheral blood.

The CDR3 reads CASSYSPLDYPQSGQYF. The CDR3, as DNA: TGTGCCAGCAGTTACTCCCCTTTAGACTACCCTCAAAGCGGCCAGTACTTC. This chain uses TRBV6-2 or TRBV6-3 with TRBJ2-5, with D perhaps matching TRBD2 (5 bases). Germline values: CDR1 MNHEY, CDR2 SVGEGT. V lost 0 bases to trimming and J lost 10 bases, with 24 bases between them. The CDR3 contains 17 residues.